These 25 T cell receptor beta chains were sequenced from one sample in a study of blood T cells in healthy people across ages. Using a J-beta primer mix together with a sample-barcoded 5' primer, a second PCR was run for about 7 to 12 cycles. MiXCR, applied by TCRdb to the 5' RACE reads, yields one record per CDR3 protein. The sample has 750,000 to 850,000 distinct CDR3 sequences, more than 20% seen once. These same records also appear under a second study, on T cells of mothers and their children.

Sequencing was performed on blood. Receptor source: a boy between 10 and 17 years old in good health.

This clonotype was observed a handful of times. CDR3 loop: CASTIGGPDTEAFF. Here the CDR3 DNA reads TGTGCCAGCACCATAGGGGGGCCCGACACTGAAGCTTTCTTT. The J gene is TRBJ1-1, the V gene TRBV28, with D perhaps TRBD1 (6 bases). Germline assignment: CDR1 MDHEN and CDR2 SYDVKM. CDR3 length equals 14 residues. With 7 bases removed from V and 3 bases from J, the gap between germline ends came to 15 bases.

The V gene is TRBV20-1, the J gene TRBJ2-7; D uncertain. Per germline, CDR1 DFQATT and CDR2 SNEGSKA (reference sequence). CDR3 length equals 12 residues. Trimming removed 5 bases from V and 6 bases from J, with 14 bases in between. CDR3 sequence (DNA): TGCAGTGCTCAGAGAGGAACGAGCGAGCAGTACTTC. Protein sequence: CSAQRGTSEQYF.

The chain has TRBV7-9 and TRBJ1-1; no clear D. Trimming left V 1 base short and J 8 bases short, with 11 bases between. CDR1 and CDR2 from the germline V gene are SEHNR and FQNEAQ (reference sequence). This CDR3 has 13 amino acids. This CDR3 is CASSLEPETEAFF. In DNA, the CDR3 is TGTGCCAGCAGCTTAGAACCGGAGACCGAAGCTTTCTTT.

This clonotype was detected only a few times. The rearrangement links TRBV18 to TRBJ2-2; the D is unclear. Germline assignment: CDR1 KGHSH and CDR2 LQKENI. The CDR3 length is 14 residues. V lost 4 bases to trimming and J lost 5 bases, with 11 bases between them. For the CDR3, the DNA is TGTGCCAGCTCACGGACCTCTGAAACCGGGGAGCTGTTTTTT. Protein: CASSRTSETGELFF.

V usage is TRBV7-9 and J usage is TRBJ2-7; 7 nucleotides match TRBD2. Trimming cost V 7 bases and J 6 bases; bases outside gene matches: 9. CDR3 length equals 13 residues. Germline V gene data show CDR1 as SEHNR and CDR2 as FQNEAQ (reference sequence). This CDR3 reads CASTIGRSREQYF. CDR3 nucleotide sequence: TGTGCCAGCACCATCGGGAGGTCGCGCGAGCAGTACTTC.

On this clonotype: A much larger clone lies one base from this, so it may be a read error. The CDR3 region is CASGFPSGSTDTQYF. In nucleotides, the CDR3 is TGTGCCAGCGGTTTTCCTAGCGGGAGCACAGATACGCAGTATTTT. The chain is built from TRBV28 and TRBJ2-3; TRBD2 matches 8 bases. In germline, CDR1 is MDHEN, CDR2 SYDVKM. The CDR3 length is 15 residues.

The chain carries TRBV5-1 and TRBJ2-1; D possibly corresponds to TRBD2 (7 bases). The DNA end lines up better with TRBJ2-5; the J call may be wrong. The CDR3 length is 15 residues. Germline CDR1 and CDR2: SGHRS and YFSETQ. The DNA for the CDR3 is TGCGCCAGCAGCCCACAGGGAGCGGGAAAGGAGACCCAGTACTTC. Protein sequence: CASSPQGAGKETQYF.

The rearrangement uses TRBV6-5 and TRBJ2-7; D remains ambiguous. The CDR3 loop spans 13 amino acids. Germline CDR1 and CDR2: MNHEY and SVGAGI. Deletions cut 8 bases from V and 0 bases from J, with 11 bases between. CDR3 amino acids: CASRPSSSYEQYF. Here the CDR3 DNA reads TGTGCCAGCCGGCCTTCGAGCTCCTACGAGCAGTACTTC.

About this clonotype itself: Compared with germline, one end of the junction differs, possibly owing to a read error. The rearrangement uses TRBV5-1 and TRBJ2-2; possibly TRBD2 for D (5 bases). The CDR3 sequence is 14 residues long. CDR1 is SGHRS, CDR2 YFSETQ, per germline. The CDR3 nucleotides read TGCGCCAGCAGCTTAGACCCACGGACCGGGGAGCTGTCTTTT. It specifies CASSLDPRTGELSF.

This clonotype turned up a few times. The chain couples TRBV4-3 to TRBJ1-2, with 10 bases identical to TRBD1. CDR1 and CDR2 (germline): LGHNA, YSLEER. The ends lost 5 bases at V and 4 bases at J; junction bases unmatched: 10. The CDR3 extends over 16 amino acids. The CDR3 DNA reads as TGCGCCAGCAGCGAAACCGCCGGGACAGGGGCCTATGGCTACACCTTC. Translation: CASSETAGTGAYGYTF.

The J gene is TRBJ2-4, the V gene TRBV20-1, with 7 nucleotides matching TRBD2. The CDR3 contains 16 residues. The germline gives CDR1 DFQATT, CDR2 SNEGSKA (reference sequence). With 5 bases clipped from V and 0 bases from J, the junction kept 10 bases outside the gene matches. The CDR3 region is CSAPTGGWIAKNIQYF. The DNA of the CDR3 is TGCAGTGCTCCCACCGGGGGGTGGATAGCCAAAAACATTCAGTACTTC.

The V and J genes are TRBV28 and TRBJ2-5; no reliable D call. The CDR3 totals 14 residues. The V end lost 2 bases, the J end lost 2 bases, and 9 bases lay between the germline ends. Germline-derived CDR1 and CDR2 are MDHEN and SYDVKM. Here the CDR3 reads CASSLASDQETQYF. The CDR3 nucleotides are TGTGCCAGCAGTTTAGCGTCAGATCAAGAGACCCAGTACTTC. The full variable domain, in which reference TRBV28 and TRBJ2-5 provide the parts outside the CDR3, is DVKVTQSSRYLVKRTGEKVFLECVQDMDHENMFWYRQDPGLGLRLIYFSYDVKMKEKGDIPEGYSVSREKKERFSLILESASTNQTSMYLCASSLASDQETQYFGPGTRLLVL.

The J gene is TRBJ1-3, the V gene TRBV4-3; 10 nucleotides match TRBD1. J was trimmed by 3 bases and V by 0 bases; bases with no gene match: 8. The CDR3 is made up of 18 amino acids. Germline V gene sequence: CDR1 LGHNA, CDR2 YSLEER. CDR3 in DNA: TGCGCCAGCAGCCAAGATCGGACAGGGGGAAGTAGTGGAAACACCATATATTTT. Its protein product is CASSQDRTGGSSGNTIYF.

This clonotype was seen a few times. The V call is TRBV6-1, the J call TRBJ2-7, with a possible D match to TRBD1 (6 bases). Trimming stripped 5 bases from V and 7 bases from J, with 18 bases between. The CDR3 sequence is 14 residues long. CDR1 and CDR2 (germline): MNHNS, SASEGT. The DNA for the CDR3 is TGTGCCAGCAGTCGGGAACAGGGAACGCGAGAGCAGTACTTC. Translating gives CASSREQGTREQYF.

This clonotype has only a few counts. This rearrangement joins TRBV12-3 or TRBV12-4 to TRBJ2-4; TRBD1 might be the D (6 bases). The CDR3 totals 15 residues. V was clipped by 6 bases and J by 3 bases, with 15 bases between them. CDR3 protein: CASRPRGVDKNIQYF. The CDR3 DNA reads as TGTGCCAGCAGACCCAGGGGAGTGGACAAAAACATTCAGTACTTC.

This clonotype was picked up a small number of times. The junction shows a germline mismatch at one end, possibly a read error. The chain is built from TRBV20-1 and TRBJ1-1; 9 bases are shared with TRBD1. CDR1 and CDR2 (germline): DFQATT, SNEGSKA (reference sequence). The CDR3 contains 15 residues. The CDR3 here is CSARDGGQGNTEAFF. DNA for the CDR3: TGCAGCGCTAGAGATGGGGGACAGGGGAACACTGAAGCTTTCTTT.

This clonotype was found a few times. For the CDR3, the DNA is TGTGCCAGCAGTTCTGGAAGGAACAATGAGCAGTTCTTC. Its protein is CASSSGRNNEQFF. The chain carries TRBV12-3 or TRBV12-4 and TRBJ2-1; D gene unclear. V shed 4 bases and J shed 5 bases, with 9 bases lying between them. This CDR3 comprises 13 residues.

The genes are TRBV19 and TRBJ2-4, with D unresolved. Germline V gene data show CDR1 as LNHDA and CDR2 as SQIVND (reference sequence). With 0 bases removed from V and 0 bases from J, the gap between germline ends came to 9 bases. This CDR3 has 16 amino acids. The CDR3 loop reads CASSIDGSGAKNIQYF. The DNA for the CDR3 is TGTGCCAGTAGTATAGACGGGTCGGGAGCCAAAAACATTCAGTACTTC.

This chain uses TRBV7-3 with TRBJ2-1; D is perhaps TRBD2 (5 bases). Germline assignment: CDR1 SGHTA and CDR2 FQGTGA. The CDR3 spans 15 residues. The V gene lost 3 bases and the J gene lost 5 bases, with 14 bases spanning the gap. In DNA form, the CDR3 reads TGTGCCAGCAGCTTCGGAGGACTCCCCGACAATGAGCAGTTCTTC. This gives the protein CASSFGGLPDNEQFF.

This clonotype was observed a few times. V gene TRBV4-1 combines with J gene TRBJ2-4; TRBD1 matches at 7 bases. The V gene end was trimmed by 0 bases and the J gene end by 12 bases; junction bases not matched to a gene: 8. Germline-derived CDR1 and CDR2 are MGHRA and YSYEKL. CDR3 length: 14 residues. CDR3 nucleotides: TGCGCCAGCAGCCAAGATGCAACGGACAGGCCTCAGTACTTC. The encoded protein is CASSQDATDRPQYF.

The J gene is TRBJ1-6, the V gene TRBV2, with D perhaps matching TRBD1 (5 bases). The germline gives CDR1 SNHLY, CDR2 FYNNEI. This CDR3 comprises 16 residues. The germline V and J ends were trimmed by 1 base and 1 base, with 8 bases remaining between them. CDR3 loop: CASSEGQGSYNSPLHF. Here the CDR3 DNA reads TGTGCCAGCAGTGAAGGCCAGGGATCCTATAATTCACCCCTCCACTTT.

Comments on this clonotype: This may be a read error, as it is one base from a much larger clone. The chain links TRBV7-2 to TRBJ1-3; D is undetermined. Per the germline V gene, CDR1 is SGHTA and CDR2 is FQGNSA. V was trimmed by 5 bases and J by 8 bases, leaving 16 bases between them. This CDR3 has 14 amino acids. The CDR3 sequence: CASSHSLEKDTIYF. CDR3 nucleotide sequence: TGTGCCAGCAGCCATTCTTTAGAGAAGGACACCATATATTTT.

This chain joins TRBV5-6 and TRBJ2-1; D ambiguous. The CDR3 loop spans 16 amino acids. CDR1 SGHDT and CDR2 YYEEEE come from the germline V gene. Trimming took off 1 base at V and 0 bases at J, with 11 bases between the two ends. CDR3 DNA sequence: TGTGCCAGCAGCTTGTTCGGTCGGAGCTCCTACAATGAGCAGTTCTTC. It encodes CASSLFGRSSYNEQFF.

This clonotype showed up just a few times. The rearrangement links TRBV14 to TRBJ1-4; D unclear. V shed 0 bases and J shed 8 bases, with 10 bases lying between them. Germline CDR1 and CDR2: SGHDN and FVKESK. CDR3 length: 14 residues. The CDR3 loop is CASSQDFGREKLFF. The CDR3 DNA reads TGTGCCAGCAGCCAAGATTTTGGGCGGGAAAAACTGTTTTTT.

This clonotype was picked up a small number of times. V and J are TRBV28 and TRBJ1-4; 7 nucleotides line up with TRBD1. The CDR3 covers 13 residues. The V gene end was trimmed by 5 bases and the J gene end by 14 bases; junction bases not matched to a gene: 11. Per germline, CDR1 MDHEN and CDR2 SYDVKM. The CDR3 spells CASSPRQGPRLFF. CDR3 nucleotide sequence: TGTGCCAGCAGTCCCCGACAGGGCCCTAGGCTGTTTTTT.